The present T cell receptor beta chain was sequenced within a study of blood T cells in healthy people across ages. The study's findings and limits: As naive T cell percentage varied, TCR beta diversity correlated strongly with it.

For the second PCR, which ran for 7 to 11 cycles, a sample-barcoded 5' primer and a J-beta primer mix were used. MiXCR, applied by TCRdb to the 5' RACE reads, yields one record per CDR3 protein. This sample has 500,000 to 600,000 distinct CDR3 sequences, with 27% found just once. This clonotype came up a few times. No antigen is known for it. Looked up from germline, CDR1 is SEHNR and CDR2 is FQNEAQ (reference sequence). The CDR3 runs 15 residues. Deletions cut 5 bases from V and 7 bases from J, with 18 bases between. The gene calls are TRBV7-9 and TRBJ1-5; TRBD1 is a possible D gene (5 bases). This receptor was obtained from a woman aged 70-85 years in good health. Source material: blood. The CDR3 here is CASSPTGVSGQPQHF. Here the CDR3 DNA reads TGTGCCAGCAGCCCCACGGGGGTCTCGGGGCAGCCCCAGCATTTT.